This T cell receptor (beta chain) comes out of a study of T cell repertoires in cytomegalovirus infection. The study's findings and limits: Dominant in the ex vivo response were TCR beta clonotypes restricted by HLA-C and specific for CMV.

With 5 bases removed from V and 0 bases from J, the gap between germline ends came to 16 bases. Per germline, CDR1 ENHRY and CDR2 SYGVKD. The CDR3 length is 16 residues. As concerns this clonotype: Its matching antigen is unknown.

TCRdb itself ran the reads through MiXCR, one entry per CDR3 protein. The sample yields 650,000 to 850,000 distinct CDR3 sequences, around 29% seen once. The sample consisted of cultured CD8+ T cells from PBMCs, taken from culture after CMV antigen stimulation. This TCR came from a human donor in good health (CMV status not recorded). Some clones in this sample may be carry-over from other donors' samples. The rearrangement links TRBV10-3 to TRBJ1-1, with D possibly matching TRBD1 (6 bases). The CDR3 loop reads CAISSPNGQLNTEAFF. Here the CDR3 DNA reads TGTGCCATCAGTTCTCCCAACGGACAGCTGAACACTGAAGCTTTCTTT.